The next 5 T cell receptor beta chains were all read from a single sample in a study of blood T cells in healthy people across ages. Next came a second PCR, run for about 7 to 11 cycles, which used a sample-barcoded 5' primer along with a J-beta primer mix. TCRdb reprocessed the 5' RACE reads via MiXCR and lists one record per CDR3 protein. Among about 1,500,000 distinct CDR3 sequences listed, roughly 28% were seen once. The sample was blood. Receptors originate from a woman between 25 and 40 years old in good health.

This clonotype was seen at least ten times. This chain connects TRBV20-1 to TRBJ1-4; maybe TRBD1 (5 bases). Deletions cut 1 base from V and 0 bases from J, with 12 bases between. The germline V gene encodes CDR1 DFQATT and CDR2 SNEGSKA (reference sequence). This CDR3 has 16 amino acids. CDR3 loop: CSARAPTGATNEKLFF. In DNA, the CDR3 is TGCAGTGCTAGAGCCCCCACAGGAGCAACTAATGAAAAACTGTTTTTT.

There are many counts of this clonotype. The chain is built from TRBV14 and TRBJ2-7; the D call may be TRBD1 or TRBD2 (5 bases each). The CDR3 spans 12 residues. Trimming left V 8 bases short and J 6 bases short, with 14 bases between. Germline assignment: CDR1 SGHDN and CDR2 FVKESK. The CDR3 sequence: CASSQGRGEQYF. The CDR3 DNA reads as TGTGCCAGCTCGCAGGGACGAGGCGAGCAGTACTTC.

At least ten counts were recorded for this clonotype. V and J are TRBV3-1 and TRBJ2-7, with 9 nucleotides matching TRBD1. Trimming cost V 0 bases and J 3 bases; bases outside gene matches: 12. The CDR3 runs 18 residues. Germline CDR1 LGHDT, CDR2 YNNKEL (reference sequence). The CDR3 sequence: CASSQDGGQGPWIYEQYF. CDR3 nucleotides: TGTGCCAGCAGCCAAGACGGCGGACAGGGGCCATGGATCTACGAGCAGTACTTC.

This clonotype was counted only a few times. The genes are TRBV4-3 and TRBJ2-1, with a possible D match to TRBD2 (5 bases). Deletions cut 0 bases from V and 5 bases from J, with 8 bases between. Germline assignment: CDR1 LGHNA and CDR2 YSLEER. This CDR3 spans 14 amino acids. CDR3: CASSQDARDNEQFF. The CDR3 bases are TGCGCCAGCAGCCAAGATGCGAGGGACAATGAGCAGTTCTTC.

The genes are TRBV6-2 or TRBV6-3 and TRBJ2-1; 11 bases align to TRBD2. Germline V gene sequence: CDR1 MNHEY, CDR2 SVGEGT. CDR3 length: 15 residues. Losses at the gene ends were 2 bases for V and 6 bases for J; bases not matched to a gene: 3. The CDR3 nucleotides read TGTGCCAGCAGTTACCGAGGACTAGCGGGCAATGAGCAGTTCTTC. Protein product: CASSYRGLAGNEQFF.